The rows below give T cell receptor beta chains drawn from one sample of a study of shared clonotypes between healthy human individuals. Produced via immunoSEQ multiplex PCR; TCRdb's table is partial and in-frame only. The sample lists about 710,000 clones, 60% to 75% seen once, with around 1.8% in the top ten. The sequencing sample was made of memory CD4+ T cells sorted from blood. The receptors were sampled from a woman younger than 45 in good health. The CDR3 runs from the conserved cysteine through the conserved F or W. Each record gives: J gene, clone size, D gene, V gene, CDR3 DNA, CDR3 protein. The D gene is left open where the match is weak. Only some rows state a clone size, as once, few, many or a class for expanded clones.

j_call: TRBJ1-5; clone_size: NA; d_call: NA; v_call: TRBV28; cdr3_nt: TGTGCCAGCAGTACCCGACCGAACAATCAGCCCCAGCATTTT; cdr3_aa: CASSTRPNNQPQHF
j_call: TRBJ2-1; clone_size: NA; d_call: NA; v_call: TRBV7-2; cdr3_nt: TGTGCCAGCAGCCAACCGACCGGGGGGCAGTTCTTC; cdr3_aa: CASSQPTGGQFF
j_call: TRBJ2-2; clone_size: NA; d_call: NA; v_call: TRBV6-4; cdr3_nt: TGTGCCAGCAAGTTCGACCCGAACACCGGGGAGCTGTTTTTT; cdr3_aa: CASKFDPNTGELFF
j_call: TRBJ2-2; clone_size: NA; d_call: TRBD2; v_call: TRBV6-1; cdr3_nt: TGTGCCAGCAGAGAAGCGGGAGAGGGGACCGGGGAGCTGTTTTTT; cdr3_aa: CASREAGEGTGELFF
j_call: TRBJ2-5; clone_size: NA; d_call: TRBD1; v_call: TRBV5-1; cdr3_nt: TGCGCCAGCATGATCGAGACAGGGAAAGAGACCCAGTACTTC; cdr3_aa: CASMIETGKETQYF
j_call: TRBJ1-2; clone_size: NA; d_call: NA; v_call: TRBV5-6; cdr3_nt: TGTGCCAGCAGCTTGGCCGATCGGAACTATGGCTACACCTTC; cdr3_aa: CASSLADRNYGYTF
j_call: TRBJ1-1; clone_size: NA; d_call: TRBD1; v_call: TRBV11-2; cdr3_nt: TGTGCCAGCAGCACGACAGGGGCGAACACTGAAGCTTTCTTT; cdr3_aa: CASSTTGANTEAFF
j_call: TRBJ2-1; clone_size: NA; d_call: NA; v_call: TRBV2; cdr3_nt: TGTGCCAGCATGAGACGGGGCGATGAGCAGTTCTTC; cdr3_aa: CASMRRGDEQFF
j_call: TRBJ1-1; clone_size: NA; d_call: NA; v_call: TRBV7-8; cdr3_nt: TGTGCCAGCAGCTTTTCCCCGAACACTGAAGCTTTCTTT; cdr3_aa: CASSFSPNTEAFF
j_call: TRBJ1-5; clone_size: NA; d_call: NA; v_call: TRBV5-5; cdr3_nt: TGTGCCAGCAGCTTGGTGGTTGGTAGTAATCAGCCCCAGCATTTT; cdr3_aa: CASSLVVGSNQPQHF
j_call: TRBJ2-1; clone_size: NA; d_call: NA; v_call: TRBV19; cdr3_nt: TGTGCCAGTAGTATAGATTGGGTTGCAGGCGAGCAGTTCTTC; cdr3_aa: CASSIDWVAGEQFF
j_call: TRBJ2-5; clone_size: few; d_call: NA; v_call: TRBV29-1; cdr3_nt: TGCAGCGTTGTGCGATTGTACCAAGAGACCCAGTACTTC; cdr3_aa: CSVVRLYQETQYF
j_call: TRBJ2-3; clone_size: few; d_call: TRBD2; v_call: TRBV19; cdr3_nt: TGTGCCAGCAGGCCGGGACTAGCGGGGACAGATACGCAGTATTTT; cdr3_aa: CASRPGLAGTDTQYF
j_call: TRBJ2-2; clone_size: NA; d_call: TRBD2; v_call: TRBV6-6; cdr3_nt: TGTGCCAGCGGGACTAGCGGGGACGTCGGGGAGCTGTTTTTT; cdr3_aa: CASGTSGDVGELFF
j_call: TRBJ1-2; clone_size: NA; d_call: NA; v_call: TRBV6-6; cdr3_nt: TGTGCCAGCACCAACGCGCCCCCCGTAGACTATGGCTACACCTTC; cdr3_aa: CASTNAPPVDYGYTF
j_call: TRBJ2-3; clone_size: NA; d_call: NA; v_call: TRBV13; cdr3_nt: TGTGCCAGCAGTCAAAAACATGGCTGGGGCGCAGATACGCAGTATTTT; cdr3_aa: CASSQKHGWGADTQYF
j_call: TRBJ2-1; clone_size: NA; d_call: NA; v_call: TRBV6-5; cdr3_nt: TGTGCCAGCAGTTATTATTCGGCCGGAAGAGGCAATGAGCAGTTCTTC; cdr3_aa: CASSYYSAGRGNEQFF